The 27 T cell receptor beta chains presented below share a single source sample, sequenced in a study of blood T cell repertoires in COVID-19. Measured with immunoSEQ multiplex PCR; TCRdb has only the in-frame clones, and not every one. In the table there are about 210,000 clones, roughly nine tenths of which are singletons. The specimen was peripheral blood. These receptors were taken from a man aged 35 to 55 with acute or convalescent COVID-19.

V usage is TRBV7-2 and J usage is TRBJ2-7; no firm D call. From germline, CDR1 is SGHTA and CDR2 FQGNSA. Trimming removed 5 bases from V and 4 bases from J, with 21 bases in between. The CDR3 runs 16 residues. The CDR3 DNA reads TGTGCCAGCAGCCCCCGGAGCTCCCTCCCAAGGTACGAGCAGTACTTC. It encodes CASSPRSSLPRYEQYF.

V and J are TRBV19 and TRBJ1-6; D is ambiguous. The V end was cut by 8 bases, the J end by 0 bases, with 8 bases between. The CDR3 is 14 amino acids. Germline loops: CDR1 LNHDA, CDR2 SQIVND (reference sequence). The CDR3 region has the DNA TGTGCCAGTCGTCTTATCTCCTATAATTCACCCCTCCACTTT. It codes for CASRLISYNSPLHF.

The chain links TRBV30 to TRBJ2-1; 8 nucleotides line up with TRBD2. The CDR3 runs 13 residues. Germline V gives CDR1 GTSNPN, CDR2 SVGIG (reference sequence). J gave up 7 bases and V 2 bases, and 4 bases lay outside the gene matches. The CDR3 reads CAWSSGGGNEQFF. The CDR3 nucleotides read TGTGCCTGGAGTAGCGGGGGTGGGAATGAGCAGTTCTTC.

This clone was observed a single time. The junction differs from germline at one of its ends, possibly a read error. The genes are TRBV6-5 and TRBJ2-7; D possibly corresponds to TRBD2 (5 bases). The CDR3 has 14 residues. Germline V gene data show CDR1 as MNHEY and CDR2 as SVGAGI. CDR3 in amino acids: CASSYSEGSGEQYF. The DNA of the CDR3 is TGTGCCAGCAGCTACTCCGAGGGCTCGGGGGAGCAGTACTTC.

V gene TRBV27 combines with J gene TRBJ2-1, with TRBD1 matching 7 bases. V was clipped by 4 bases and J by 6 bases; unmatched bases: 15. Germline CDR1 reads MNHEY; CDR2 reads SMNVEV (reference sequence). The CDR3 runs to 17 residues. The CDR3 reads CASSSPSRQGQLNEQFF. For the CDR3, the DNA is TGTGCCAGCAGTTCCCCCTCTCGACAGGGCCAACTCAATGAGCAGTTCTTC.

This clone was detected only a few times. The chain uses TRBV28 and TRBJ1-6; perhaps TRBD1 as D (6 bases). Trimming left V 3 bases short and J 0 bases short, with 21 bases between. The CDR3 covers 20 residues. CDR1 and CDR2 from the germline V gene are MDHEN and SYDVKM. The CDR3 nucleotides are TGTGCCAGCAGTTTGGTCGGACAGTTGGGGGTTAGCTCCTATAATTCACCCCTCCACTTT. Protein sequence: CASSLVGQLGVSSYNSPLHF.

The rearrangement uses TRBV30 and TRBJ1-5; 8 bases are shared with TRBD1. CDR3 length: 14 amino acids. V gave up 8 bases and J gave up 7 bases; unmatched junction bases: 13. Germline V CDR1 and CDR2: GTSNPN, SVGIG (reference sequence). The CDR3 protein is CAMDGATGDQPQHF. The CDR3 coding sequence is TGTGCCATGGATGGCGCGACAGGGGACCAGCCCCAGCATTTT. Based on the CDR3 plus reference TRBV30 and TRBJ1-5, the full variable domain is SQTIHQWPATLVQPVGSPLSLECTVEGTSNPNLYWYRQAAGRGLQLLFYSVGIGQISSEVPQNLSASRPQDRQFILSSKKLLLSDSGFYLCAMDGATGDQPQHFGDGTRLSIL.

The chain couples TRBV7-2 to TRBJ2-7, with 12 bases identical to TRBD1. V lost 4 bases and J lost 5; bases outside the gene matches: 3. The CDR3 contains 14 residues. CDR1 is SGHTA, CDR2 FQGNSA, per germline. CDR3 coding DNA: TGTGCCAGCAGCTCCGGGACAGGGGGCAACGAGCAGTACTTC. This codes for CASSSGTGGNEQYF.

V and J are TRBV19 and TRBJ1-5; D gene ambiguous. Trimming cost V 3 bases and J 2 bases, with 14 bases left between them. This CDR3 region has 16 residues. From germline, CDR1 is LNHDA and CDR2 SQIVND (reference sequence). The CDR3 sequence: CASSISEGMGNQPQHF. DNA for the CDR3: TGTGCCAGTAGTATCAGTGAGGGCATGGGCAATCAGCCCCAGCATTTT.

The V gene is TRBV10-3, the J gene TRBJ2-7; a weak D match, TRBD1 (5 bases). The CDR3 runs to 13 residues. V dropped 6 bases and J dropped 3 bases, with 12 bases sitting between them. Germline V CDR1 and CDR2: ENHRY, SYGVKD. The CDR3: CAIRKDNYYEQYF. CDR3 coding DNA: TGTGCCATCAGGAAGGACAACTACTACGAGCAGTACTTC.

The chain links TRBV7-6 to TRBJ2-3; 11 nucleotides line up with TRBD2. With V trimmed by 2 bases and J by 4 bases, 5 bases remained unmatched. The CDR3 sequence is 16 residues long. CDR1 is SGHVS, CDR2 FNYEAQ, per germline. DNA of the CDR3: TGTGCCAGCAGCTTAATGCTAGCGGGAGGCGCAGATACGCAGTATTTT. Amino acids: CASSLMLAGGADTQYF.

V is TRBV12-3 or TRBV12-4 and J is TRBJ2-1, with D unresolved. The CDR3 runs 12 residues. Trimming removed 6 bases at V and 12 bases at J, with 15 bases between. The CDR3 spells CASSPSQATQFF. CDR3 sequence (DNA): TGTGCCAGCAGCCCCTCTCAGGCTACGCAGTTCTTC.

V gene TRBV10-3 combines with J gene TRBJ2-7; no reliable D call. V was clipped by 9 bases and J by 5 bases, with 11 bases between them. Germline V lookup: CDR1 ENHRY, CDR2 SYGVKD. The CDR3 consists of 11 residues. This CDR3 reads CAIAERNEQYF. The CDR3 bases are TGTGCCATAGCCGAGAGAAACGAGCAGTACTTC.

The gene calls are TRBV30 and TRBJ1-4; 7 bases are shared with TRBD1. The CDR3 covers 15 residues. CDR1 and CDR2 (germline): GTSNPN, SVGIG (reference sequence). The trim removed 3 bases at V and 8 bases at J, leaving 12 bases unmatched. This CDR3 is CAWSLIGGAEEKLFF. The DNA of the CDR3 is TGTGCCTGGAGCCTAATAGGGGGCGCGGAAGAAAAACTGTTTTTT.

The chain couples TRBV7-9 to TRBJ2-3; TRBD2 agrees at 10 bases. V trimming: 1 base; J trimming: 1 base; junction bases outside the gene matches: 5. This CDR3 comprises 17 residues. CDR1 is SEHNR, CDR2 FQNEAQ, per germline (reference sequence). The DNA for the CDR3 is TGTGCCAGCAGCTTAGGGGTAGCGGGGGGAGGCACAGATACGCAGTATTTT. Translation gives CASSLGVAGGGTDTQYF.

The chain has TRBV5-1 and TRBJ1-2, with D perhaps matching TRBD1 (6 bases). The CDR3 length is 14 residues. CDR1 is SGHRS and CDR2 is YFSETQ in the germline V gene. V lost 4 bases and J 3 bases, leaving 13 bases between the germline ends. CDR3 residues: CASSPQGQDYGYTF. As DNA, the CDR3 is TGCGCCAGCAGCCCCCAGGGGCAGGACTATGGCTACACCTTC.

This rearrangement joins TRBV11-3 to TRBJ2-1; 14 nucleotides agree with TRBD2. The V gene's germline CDR1 is SGHNT and CDR2 YENEEA. The J segment lost 5 bases and the V segment lost 4 bases, leaving 10 bases of the junction unmatched. The CDR3 has 18 amino acids. The CDR3 loop is CASSSRLAGGPGDNEQFF. The CDR3 coding sequence is TGTGCCAGCAGCTCTCGACTAGCGGGGGGGCCAGGGGACAATGAGCAGTTCTTC.

CDR3 in DNA: TGTGCCAGCAGTCACCCCGGGACAGGGGGCCCCCTCTATGGCTACACCTTC. The encoded protein is CASSHPGTGGPLYGYTF. The V gene is TRBV6-6, the J gene TRBJ1-2, with 12 bases identical to TRBD1. The CDR3 runs to 17 residues. The V and J ends lost 5 bases and 4 bases, in that order; junction bases with no gene match: 11. Germline V lookup: CDR1 MNHNY, CDR2 SVGAGI (reference sequence).

CDR3 DNA sequence: TGTGCCAGTCAAACAGGGGGCGAACTGGAGACCCAGTACTTC. It yields the protein CASQTGGELETQYF. The genes are TRBV2 and TRBJ2-5, with 9 positions matching TRBD1. Germline CDR1 SNHLY, CDR2 FYNNEI. The ends lost 9 bases at V and 5 bases at J; junction bases unmatched: 10. The length of the CDR3 is 14 residues.

The rearrangement joins TRBV27 to TRBJ2-7, with TRBD1 identical over 8 bases. J was trimmed by 2 bases and V by 5 bases; bases with no gene match: 8. Looked up from germline, CDR1 is MNHEY and CDR2 is SMNVEV (reference sequence). The CDR3 sequence is 15 residues long. CDR3 region: CASSPGTGRTYEQYF. Here the CDR3 DNA reads TGTGCCAGCAGTCCCGGGACAGGTCGTACCTACGAGCAGTACTTC.

The chain combines TRBV6-2 or TRBV6-3 with TRBJ2-3, with no clear D. The germline V and J ends were trimmed by 0 bases and 2 bases, with 12 bases remaining between them. The CDR3 has 16 residues. Germline V gene sequence: CDR1 MNHEY, CDR2 SVGEGT. The CDR3 sequence: CASSYSRLDSTDTQYF. In DNA form, the CDR3 reads TGTGCCAGCAGTTACTCCCGCCTTGACTCCACAGATACGCAGTATTTT.

V usage is TRBV3-1 (or the pseudogene TRBV3-2) and J usage is TRBJ2-1; 7 bases are a match to TRBD1. The V and J ends lost 1 base and 3 bases, in that order; junction bases with no gene match: 3. The CDR3 loop spans 15 amino acids. The germline gives CDR1 LGHDT, CDR2 YNNKEL (reference sequence). The CDR3: CASSQAGTDYNEQFF. As DNA, the CDR3 is TGTGCCAGCAGCCAAGCCGGGACAGACTACAATGAGCAGTTCTTC.

A remark on this clone: Compared with germline, one end of the junction differs, possibly owing to a read error. V and J are TRBV24-1 and TRBJ2-1; possibly TRBD2 for D (7 bases). The CDR3 runs to 15 residues. CDR1 and CDR2 (germline): KGHDR, SFDVKD. Written as DNA, the CDR3 is TGTGCCGCCAGTGATAGGGGGGGAGGTGACAATGAGCAGTTCTTC. Its translation is CAASDRGGGDNEQFF.

The chain is built from TRBV19 and TRBJ2-3; 10 bases map to TRBD2. Germline CDR1 is LNHDA and CDR2 is SQIVND (reference sequence). The junction had 19 bases not matched to a gene; V was cut back by 7 bases and J by 6 bases. The length of the CDR3 is 18 residues. The CDR3: CASKKRGGLSGLADTQYF. The CDR3, as DNA: TGTGCCAGTAAGAAGCGGGGGGGCCTGAGTGGGCTCGCGGATACGCAGTATTTT.

The chain uses TRBV5-6 and TRBJ1-2; D is perhaps TRBD1 (5 bases). Germline V gene data show CDR1 as SGHDT and CDR2 as YYEEEE. Trimming took 4 bases from V and 12 from J, leaving 16 bases between them. This CDR3 is 12 amino acids long. The CDR3 here is CASSRPPGRHTF. In DNA, the CDR3 is TGTGCCAGCAGCCGCCCCCCAGGGCGCCACACCTTC. The variable domain in full, with the rest retrieved from reference TRBV5-6 and TRBJ1-2, is DAGVTQSPTHLIKTRGQQVTLRCSPKSGHDTVSWYQQALGQGPQFIFQYYEEEERQRGNFPDRFSGHQFPNYSSELNVNALLLGDSALYLCASSRPPGRHTFGSGTRLTVV.

The chain combines TRBV2 with TRBJ2-5; D remains ambiguous. The CDR3 spans 11 residues. CDR1 is SNHLY and CDR2 is FYNNEI in the germline V gene. V was clipped by 4 bases and J by 7 bases, with 7 bases between them. For the CDR3, the DNA is TGTGCCAGCAGTGCCTCGGGGACCCAGTACTTC. Its translation: CASSASGTQYF.

In this sample, this clone turned up once. V usage is TRBV7-8 and J usage is TRBJ2-7, with 7 positions matching TRBD2. Germline V lookup: CDR1 SGHVS, CDR2 FQNEAQ. After removal of 1 base from V and 11 bases from J, the junction contained 14 bases not matched to a gene. The CDR3 contains 15 residues. In DNA, the CDR3 is TGTGCCAGCAGCTTAGATTCGGCTAGCGGCCGGATAGAGTACTTC. This sequence encodes CASSLDSASGRIEYF.